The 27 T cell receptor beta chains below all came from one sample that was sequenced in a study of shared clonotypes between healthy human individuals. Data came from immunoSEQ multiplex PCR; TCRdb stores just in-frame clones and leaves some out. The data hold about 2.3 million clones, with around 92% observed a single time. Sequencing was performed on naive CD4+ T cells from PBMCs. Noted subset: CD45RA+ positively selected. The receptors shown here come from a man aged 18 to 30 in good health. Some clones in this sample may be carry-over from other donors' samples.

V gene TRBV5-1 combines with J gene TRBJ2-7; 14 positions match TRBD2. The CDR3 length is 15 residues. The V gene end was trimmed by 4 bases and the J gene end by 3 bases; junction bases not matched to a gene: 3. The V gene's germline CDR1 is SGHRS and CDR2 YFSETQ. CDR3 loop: CASSTGTSGSYEQYF. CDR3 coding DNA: TGCGCCAGCAGCACGGGGACTAGCGGGAGCTACGAGCAGTACTTC.

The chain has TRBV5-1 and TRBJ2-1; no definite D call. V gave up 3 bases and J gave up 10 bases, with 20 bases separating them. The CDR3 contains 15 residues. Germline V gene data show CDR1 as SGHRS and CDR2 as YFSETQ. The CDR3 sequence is CASSSDPQPTGEQFF. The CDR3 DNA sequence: TGCGCCAGCAGCTCGGACCCTCAGCCTACTGGGGAGCAGTTCTTC. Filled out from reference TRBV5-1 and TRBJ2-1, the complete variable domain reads KAGVTQTPRYLIKTRGQQVTLSCSPISGHRSVSWYQQTPGQGLQFLFEYFSETQRNKGNFPGRFSGRQFSNSRSEMNVSTLELGDSALYLCASSSDPQPTGEQFFGPGTRLTVL.

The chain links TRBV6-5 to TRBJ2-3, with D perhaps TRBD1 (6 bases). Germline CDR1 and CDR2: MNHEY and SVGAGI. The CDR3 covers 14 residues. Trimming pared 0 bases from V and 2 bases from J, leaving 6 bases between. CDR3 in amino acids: CASSYSGATDTQYF. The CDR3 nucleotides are TGTGCCAGCAGTTACTCGGGGGCCACAGATACGCAGTATTTT.

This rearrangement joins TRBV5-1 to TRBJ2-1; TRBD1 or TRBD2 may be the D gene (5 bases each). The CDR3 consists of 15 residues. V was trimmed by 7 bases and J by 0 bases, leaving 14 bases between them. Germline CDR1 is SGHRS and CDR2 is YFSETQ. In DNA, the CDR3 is TGCGCCAGCGGGCAGGGACCCCCCTCCTACAATGAGCAGTTCTTC. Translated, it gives CASGQGPPSYNEQFF.

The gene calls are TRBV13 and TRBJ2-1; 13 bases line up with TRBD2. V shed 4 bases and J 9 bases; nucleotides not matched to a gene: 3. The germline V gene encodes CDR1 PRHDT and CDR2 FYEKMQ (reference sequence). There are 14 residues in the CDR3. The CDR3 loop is CASSWTSGSFEQFF. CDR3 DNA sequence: TGTGCCAGCAGCTGGACTAGCGGGAGTTTTGAGCAGTTCTTC.

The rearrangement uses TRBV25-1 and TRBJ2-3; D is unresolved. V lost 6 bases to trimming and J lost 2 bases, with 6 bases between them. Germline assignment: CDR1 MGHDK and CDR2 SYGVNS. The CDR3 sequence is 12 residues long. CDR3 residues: CASRAHTDTQYF. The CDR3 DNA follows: TGTGCCAGCAGAGCCCACACAGATACGCAGTATTTT.

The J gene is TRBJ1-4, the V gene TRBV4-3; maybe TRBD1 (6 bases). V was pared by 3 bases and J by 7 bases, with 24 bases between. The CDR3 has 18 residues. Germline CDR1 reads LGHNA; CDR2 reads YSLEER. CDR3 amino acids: CASSHSPGGVGGSEKLFF. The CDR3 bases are TGCGCCAGCAGCCACTCCCCCGGAGGTGTTGGGGGCAGTGAAAAACTGTTTTTT.

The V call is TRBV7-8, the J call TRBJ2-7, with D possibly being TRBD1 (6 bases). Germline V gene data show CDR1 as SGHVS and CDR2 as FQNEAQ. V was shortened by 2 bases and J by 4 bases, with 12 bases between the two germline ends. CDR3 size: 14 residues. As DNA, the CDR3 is TGTGCCAGCAGCTTATTTCGGACAGCTTACGAGCAGTACTTC. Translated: CASSLFRTAYEQYF.

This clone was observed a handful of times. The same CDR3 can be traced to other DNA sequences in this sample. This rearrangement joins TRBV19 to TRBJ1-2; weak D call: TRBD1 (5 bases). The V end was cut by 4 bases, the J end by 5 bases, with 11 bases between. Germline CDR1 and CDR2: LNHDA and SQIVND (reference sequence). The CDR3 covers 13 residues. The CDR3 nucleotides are TGTGCCAGTAGTAACCCTGGGGGTTATGGCTACACCTTC. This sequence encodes CASSNPGGYGYTF.

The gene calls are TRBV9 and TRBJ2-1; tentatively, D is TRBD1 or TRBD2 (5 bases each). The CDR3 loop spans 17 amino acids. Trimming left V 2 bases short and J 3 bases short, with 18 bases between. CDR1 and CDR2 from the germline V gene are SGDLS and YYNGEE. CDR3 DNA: TGTGCCAGCAGCGTCCGACCAGGGAGCCAAAGCTACAATGAGCAGTTCTTC. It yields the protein CASSVRPGSQSYNEQFF.

CDR3 sequence reads: CASRGTGESNEQFF. In nucleotides, the CDR3 is TGTGCCAGCAGGGGGACAGGGGAGTCCAATGAGCAGTTCTTC. The rearrangement joins TRBV27 to TRBJ2-1; 10 bases align to TRBD1. Germline CDR1 and CDR2: MNHEY and SMNVEV (reference sequence). The CDR3 extends over 14 amino acids. V shed 6 bases, J shed 6 bases, and the junction held 5 bases outside the gene matches.

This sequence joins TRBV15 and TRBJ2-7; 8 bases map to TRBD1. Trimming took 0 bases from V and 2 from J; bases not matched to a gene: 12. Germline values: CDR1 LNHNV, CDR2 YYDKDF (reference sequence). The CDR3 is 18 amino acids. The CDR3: CATSRDRGTWTGPYEQYF. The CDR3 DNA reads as TGTGCCACCAGCAGAGATCGGGGTACCTGGACAGGGCCCTACGAGCAGTACTTC.

CDR3 sequence: CASSLTAAGGTGELFF. In nucleotides, the CDR3 is TGTGCCAGCAGCTTAACCGCTGCAGGGGGGACCGGGGAGCTGTTTTTT. V is TRBV7-3 and J is TRBJ2-2, with D tentatively TRBD1 (7 bases). The V end was cut by 0 bases, the J end by 5 bases, with 13 bases between. Germline CDR1 is SGHTA and CDR2 is FQGTGA. The CDR3 is 16 amino acids.

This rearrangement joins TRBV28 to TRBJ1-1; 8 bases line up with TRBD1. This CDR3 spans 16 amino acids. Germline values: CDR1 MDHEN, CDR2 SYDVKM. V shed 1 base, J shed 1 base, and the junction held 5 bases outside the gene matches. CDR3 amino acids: CASSLFPGTGNTEAFF. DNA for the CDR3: TGTGCCAGCAGTTTATTTCCGGGGACAGGGAACACTGAAGCTTTCTTT.

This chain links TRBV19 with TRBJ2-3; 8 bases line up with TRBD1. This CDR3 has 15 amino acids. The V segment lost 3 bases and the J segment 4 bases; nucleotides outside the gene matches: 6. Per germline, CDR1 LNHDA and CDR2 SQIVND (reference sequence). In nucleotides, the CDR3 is TGTGCCAGTAGTATGATAGGACAGGGATCAGATACGCAGTATTTT. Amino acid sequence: CASSMIGQGSDTQYF.

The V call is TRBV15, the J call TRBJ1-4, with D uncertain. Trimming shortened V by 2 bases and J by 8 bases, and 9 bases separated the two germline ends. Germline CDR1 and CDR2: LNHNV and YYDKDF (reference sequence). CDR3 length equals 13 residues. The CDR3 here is CATSRSWVEKLFF. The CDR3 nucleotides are TGTGCCACCAGCAGATCCTGGGTGGAAAAACTGTTTTTT.

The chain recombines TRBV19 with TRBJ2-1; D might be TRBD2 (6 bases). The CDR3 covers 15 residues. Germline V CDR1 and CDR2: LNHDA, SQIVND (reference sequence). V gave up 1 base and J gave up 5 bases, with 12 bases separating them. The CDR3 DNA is TGTGCCAGTAGTATAGGAGGGAGGCTCCACAATGAGCAGTTCTTC. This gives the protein CASSIGGRLHNEQFF. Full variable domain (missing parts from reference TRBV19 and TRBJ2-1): DGGITQSPKYLFRKEGQNVTLSCEQNLNHDAMYWYRQDPGQGLRLIYYSQIVNDFQKGDIAEGYSVSREKKESFPLTVTSAQKNPTAFYLCASSIGGRLHNEQFFGPGTRLTVL.

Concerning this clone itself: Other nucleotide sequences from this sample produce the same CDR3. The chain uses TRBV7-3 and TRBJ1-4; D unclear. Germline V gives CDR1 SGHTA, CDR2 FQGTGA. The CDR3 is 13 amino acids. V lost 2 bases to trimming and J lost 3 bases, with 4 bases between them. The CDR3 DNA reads TGTGCCAGCAGCTTAGGGCCTAATGAAAAACTGTTTTTT. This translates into CASSLGPNEKLFF. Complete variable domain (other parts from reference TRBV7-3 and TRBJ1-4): GAGVSQTPSNKVTEKGKYVELRCDPISGHTALYWYRQSLGQGPEFLIYFQGTGAADDSGLPNDRFFAVRPEGSVSTLKIQRTERGDSAVYLCASSLGPNEKLFFGSGTQLSVL.

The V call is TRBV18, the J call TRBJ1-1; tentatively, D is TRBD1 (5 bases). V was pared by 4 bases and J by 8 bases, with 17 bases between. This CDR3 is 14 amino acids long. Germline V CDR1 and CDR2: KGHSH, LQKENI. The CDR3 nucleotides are TGTGCCAGCTCACAGGGGCCTTCTGAAGGGGAAGCTTTCTTT. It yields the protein CASSQGPSEGEAFF.

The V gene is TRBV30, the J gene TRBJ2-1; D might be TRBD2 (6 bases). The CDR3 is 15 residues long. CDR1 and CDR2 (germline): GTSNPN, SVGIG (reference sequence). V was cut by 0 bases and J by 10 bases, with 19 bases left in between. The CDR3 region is CAWSVPRTTGREQFF. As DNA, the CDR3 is TGTGCCTGGAGTGTACCCAGGACTACCGGAAGGGAGCAGTTCTTC.

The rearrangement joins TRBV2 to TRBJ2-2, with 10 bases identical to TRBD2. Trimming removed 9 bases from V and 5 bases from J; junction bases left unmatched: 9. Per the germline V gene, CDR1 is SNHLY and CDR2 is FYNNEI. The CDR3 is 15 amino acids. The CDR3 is CASNLAGVGTGELFF. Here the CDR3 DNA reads TGTGCCAGTAACCTAGCGGGAGTAGGTACCGGGGAGCTGTTTTTT.

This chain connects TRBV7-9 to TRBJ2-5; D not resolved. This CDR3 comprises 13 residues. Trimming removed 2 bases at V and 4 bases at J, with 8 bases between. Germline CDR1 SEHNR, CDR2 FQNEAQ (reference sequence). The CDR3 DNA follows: TGTGCCAGCAGCTTAACACGCACAGAGACCCAGTACTTC. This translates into CASSLTRTETQYF. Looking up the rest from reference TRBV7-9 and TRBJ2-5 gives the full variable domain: DTGVSQNPRHKITKRGQNVTFRCDPISEHNRLYWYRQTLGQGPEFLTYFQNEAQLEKSRLLSDRFSAERPKGSFSTLEIQRTEQGDSAMYLCASSLTRTETQYFGPGTRLLVL.

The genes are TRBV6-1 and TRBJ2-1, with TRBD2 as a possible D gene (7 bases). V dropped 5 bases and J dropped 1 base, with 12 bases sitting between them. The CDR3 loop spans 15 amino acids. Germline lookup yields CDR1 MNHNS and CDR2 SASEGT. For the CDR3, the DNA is TGTGCCAGCAGTAAGGGGGGGGCTTCCTACAATGAGCAGTTCTTC. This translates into CASSKGGASYNEQFF.

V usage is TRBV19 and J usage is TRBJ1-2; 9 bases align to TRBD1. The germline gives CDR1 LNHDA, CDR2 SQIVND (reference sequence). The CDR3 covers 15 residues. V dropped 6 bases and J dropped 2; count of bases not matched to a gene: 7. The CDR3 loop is CASRPQDRGNYGYTF. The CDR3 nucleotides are TGTGCCAGTAGACCCCAGGACAGGGGAAACTATGGCTACACCTTC. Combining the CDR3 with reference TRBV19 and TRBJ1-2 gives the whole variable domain DGGITQSPKYLFRKEGQNVTLSCEQNLNHDAMYWYRQDPGQGLRLIYYSQIVNDFQKGDIAEGYSVSREKKESFPLTVTSAQKNPTAFYLCASRPQDRGNYGYTFGSGTRLTVV.

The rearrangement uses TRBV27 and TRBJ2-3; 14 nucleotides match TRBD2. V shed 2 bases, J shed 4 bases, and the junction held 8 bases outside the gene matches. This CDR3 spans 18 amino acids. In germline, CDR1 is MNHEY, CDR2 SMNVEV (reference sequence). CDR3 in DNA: TGTGCCAGCAGTTTAGGACTAGCGGGAGGCCGGGGCGCAGATACGCAGTATTTT. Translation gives CASSLGLAGGRGADTQYF.

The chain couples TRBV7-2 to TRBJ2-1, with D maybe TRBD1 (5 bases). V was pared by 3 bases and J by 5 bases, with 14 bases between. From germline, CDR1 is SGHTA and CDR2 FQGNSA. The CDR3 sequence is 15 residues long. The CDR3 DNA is TGTGCCAGCAGCTTGGCAGGGATAGGCGACAATGAGCAGTTCTTC. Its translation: CASSLAGIGDNEQFF.

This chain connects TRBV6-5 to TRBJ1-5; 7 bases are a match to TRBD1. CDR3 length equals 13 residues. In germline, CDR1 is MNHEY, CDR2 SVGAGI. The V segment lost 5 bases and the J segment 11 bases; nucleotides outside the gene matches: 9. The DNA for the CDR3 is TGTGCCAGCAGTGAGGCCAGGGGGGGAGCCCAGCATTTT. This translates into CASSEARGGAQHF.